This TCR beta chain was recorded in a study of T cell repertoires in cytomegalovirus infection. TCRdb called the reads again in MiXCR, with one record for every CDR3 protein. The sample lists approximately 500,000 distinct CDR3 sequences, 16% occurring once. The CDR3 is made up of 16 amino acids. CDR1 and CDR2 (germline): SGHAT, FQNNGV. About this clonotype itself: A read error may be the cause here, since a much bigger clone is one base away.

V usage is TRBV11-2 and J usage is TRBJ2-7; D is ambiguous. This TCR was recovered from a human donor in good health (CMV status not recorded). Some clones in this sample may be carry-over from other donors' samples. Material for sequencing was CD8+ T cells from PBMCs. CDR3 loop: CTSRLSSDGFSYEQYF. The CDR3 nucleotides are TGTACCAGCAGATTATCTTCGGACGGATTCTCCTACGAGCAGTACTTC.